This T cell receptor (beta chain) was observed in a study of monozygotic twins with inflammatory bowel disease. This CDR3 region has 14 residues. Per the germline V gene, CDR1 is MRHNA and CDR2 is SNTAGT. A 6-nucleotide sample barcode was carried by the UMIs, which template switching added. From the 5' RACE reads, TCRdb lists one entry per CDR3 protein and no DNA. The listing records 150,000 to 200,000 distinct CDR3 sequences. This receptor was obtained from a human donor with ulcerative colitis or Crohn's disease, or a healthy co-twin of an affected twin (not recorded which). V gene TRBV6-4 combines with J gene TRBJ2-3; TCRdb gives TRBD1 as the D gene, but with no DNA this cannot be confirmed. The sequenced material came from blood. CDR3 sequence: CASGTGESTDTQYF.